Shown below are 6 T cell receptor beta chains from a single sample sequenced in a study of early T cells in non-severe SARS-CoV-2 infection. TCRdb passed the 5' RACE reads through MiXCR, listing each CDR3 protein once. The sample yields 30,000 to 40,000 distinct CDR3 sequences, approximately 4.6% seen once. The specimen sequenced was whole blood. The receptor set was obtained from an adult who was a healthcare worker with PCR-confirmed SARS-CoV-2 infection or an uninfected control (not recorded which).

In this sample, this clonotype turned up a few times. The chain employs TRBV12-3 or TRBV12-4 and TRBJ2-7; 10 bases fit TRBD1. This CDR3 spans 14 amino acids. V dropped 7 bases and J dropped 5; count of bases not matched to a gene: 8. CDR3 amino acids: CASNPYGQGDEQYF. In DNA, the CDR3 is TGTGCCAGCAATCCCTACGGACAGGGGGACGAGCAGTACTTC.

This clonotype was recorded at least ten times. This chain connects TRBV12-3 or TRBV12-4 to TRBJ2-7; D is unresolved. V lost 2 bases and J 7 bases, leaving 18 bases between the germline ends. This CDR3 is 15 amino acids long. The CDR3 sequence: CASSLQLMGPEEQYF. The CDR3 nucleotides are TGTGCCAGCAGTTTACAGCTCATGGGCCCCGAGGAGCAGTACTTC.

At least ten counts were recorded for this clonotype. The V call is TRBV28, the J call TRBJ1-1; D gene unclear. Germline V CDR1 and CDR2: MDHEN, SYDVKM. The V and J ends lost 3 bases and 1 base respectively, with 9 bases between them. The CDR3 sequence is 14 residues long. In nucleotides, the CDR3 is TGTGCCAGCAGTTTTGGAGGGCAGAACACTGAAGCTTTCTTT. This translates into CASSFGGQNTEAFF.

This clonotype was observed at least ten times. V is TRBV9 and J is TRBJ2-2; no definite D call. Germline V CDR1 and CDR2: SGDLS, YYNGEE. The CDR3 spans 13 residues. V lost 2 bases to trimming and J lost 7 bases, with 9 bases between them. The chain's CDR3 is CASSVLAGGELFF. The CDR3, as DNA: TGTGCCAGCAGCGTCCTGGCCGGCGGGGAGCTGTTTTTT.

This clonotype came up many times. The CDR3 loop reads CASSSPGEKIYGYTF. In DNA, the CDR3 is TGTGCCAGCAGCTCCCCGGGGGAGAAGATCTATGGCTACACCTTC. V and J are TRBV7-9 and TRBJ1-2; possibly TRBD1 for D (5 bases). V was trimmed by 4 bases and J by 4 bases, leaving 16 bases between them. The CDR3 covers 15 residues. Germline CDR1 reads SEHNR; CDR2 reads FQNEAQ (reference sequence). Full variable domain (outside the CDR3, taken from reference TRBV7-9 and TRBJ1-2): DTGVSQNPRHKITKRGQNVTFRCDPISEHNRLYWYRQTLGQGPEFLTYFQNEAQLEKSRLLSDRFSAERPKGSFSTLEIQRTEQGDSAMYLCASSSPGEKIYGYTFGSGTRLTVV.

This clonotype came up many times. The chain uses TRBV18 and TRBJ2-5, with TRBD2 identical over 8 bases. With V trimmed by 2 bases and J by 2 bases, 4 bases remained unmatched. This CDR3 contains 15 residues. Per the germline V gene, CDR1 is KGHSH and CDR2 is LQKENI. As DNA, the CDR3 is TGTGCCAGCTCACCAAGGCGGGGGGAACAAGAGACCCAGTACTTC. Its protein is CASSPRRGEQETQYF.